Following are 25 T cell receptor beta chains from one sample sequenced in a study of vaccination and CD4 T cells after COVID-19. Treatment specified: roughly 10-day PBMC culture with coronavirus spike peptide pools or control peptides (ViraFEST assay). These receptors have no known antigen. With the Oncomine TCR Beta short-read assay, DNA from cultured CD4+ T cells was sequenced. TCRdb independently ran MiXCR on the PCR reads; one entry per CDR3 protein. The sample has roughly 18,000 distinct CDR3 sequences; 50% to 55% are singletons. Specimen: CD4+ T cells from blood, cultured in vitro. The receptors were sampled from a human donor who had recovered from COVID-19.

The chain's CDR3 is CASHIAGEETQYF. The CDR3 DNA is TGTGCCAGCCATATAGCGGGAGAAGAGACCCAGTACTTC. V is TRBV28 and J is TRBJ2-5; 9 nucleotides agree with TRBD2. The junction had 4 bases not matched to a gene; V was cut back by 8 bases and J by 3 bases. Germline assignment: CDR1 MDHEN and CDR2 SYDVKM. The CDR3 has 13 amino acids.

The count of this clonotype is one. As DNA, the CDR3 is TGTGCCAGCAGCCAAGTCAGGGCCACCCCTGGAAACACCATATATTTT. This encodes CASSQVRATPGNTIYF. This chain connects TRBV14 to TRBJ1-3, with D possibly TRBD1 on 5 matching bases. V was clipped by 1 base and J by 2 bases, with 12 bases between them. Germline-derived CDR1 and CDR2 are SGHDN and FVKESK. The CDR3 has 16 amino acids.

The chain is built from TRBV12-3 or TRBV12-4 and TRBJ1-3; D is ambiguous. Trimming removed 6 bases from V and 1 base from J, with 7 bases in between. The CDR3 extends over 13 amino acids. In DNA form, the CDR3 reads TGTGCCAGCAGATGGGGATCTGGAAACACCATATATTTT. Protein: CASRWGSGNTIYF.

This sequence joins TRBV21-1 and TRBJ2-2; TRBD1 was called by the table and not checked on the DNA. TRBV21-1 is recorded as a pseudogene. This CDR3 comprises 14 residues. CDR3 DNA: TGTGCCTCCAAACGACAGGGCATCACCGGGGAGCTGTTTTTT. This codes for CASKRQGITGELFF.

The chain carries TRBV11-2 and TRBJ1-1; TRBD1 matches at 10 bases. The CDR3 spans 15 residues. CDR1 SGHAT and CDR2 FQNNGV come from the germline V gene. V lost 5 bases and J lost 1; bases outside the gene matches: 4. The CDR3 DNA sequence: TGTGCCAGCAGCCCGACAGGGGGCAAGAACACTGAAGCTTTCTTT. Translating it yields CASSPTGGKNTEAFF.

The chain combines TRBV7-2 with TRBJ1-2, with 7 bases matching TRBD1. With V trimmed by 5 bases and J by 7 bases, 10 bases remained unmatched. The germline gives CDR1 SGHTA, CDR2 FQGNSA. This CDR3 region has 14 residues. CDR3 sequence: CASSARQGPGGYTF. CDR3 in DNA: TGTGCCAGCAGCGCCAGACAGGGCCCCGGTGGCTACACCTTC.

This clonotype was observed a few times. The CDR3 DNA reads TGCAGTGCTAGAGATCGTCTAGCCTACGAGCAGTACTTC. It is translated as CSARDRLAYEQYF. The chain combines TRBV20-1 with TRBJ2-7; no clear D gene. Germline V gene data show CDR1 as DFQATT and CDR2 as SNEGSKA (reference sequence). V lost 0 bases and J 2 bases, leaving 8 bases between the germline ends. The length of the CDR3 is 13 residues.

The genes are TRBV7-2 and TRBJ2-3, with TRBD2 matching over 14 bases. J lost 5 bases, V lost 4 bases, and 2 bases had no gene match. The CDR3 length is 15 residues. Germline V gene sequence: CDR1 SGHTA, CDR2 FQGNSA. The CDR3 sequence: CASSSGLAGGDTQYF. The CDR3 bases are TGTGCCAGCAGCTCTGGACTAGCGGGGGGAGATACGCAGTATTTT.

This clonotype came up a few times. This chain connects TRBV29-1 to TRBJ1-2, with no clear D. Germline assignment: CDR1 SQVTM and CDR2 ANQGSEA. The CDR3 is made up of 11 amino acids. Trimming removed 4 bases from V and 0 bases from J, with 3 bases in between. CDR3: CSVVPNYGYTF. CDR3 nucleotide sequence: TGCAGCGTTGTGCCTAACTATGGCTACACCTTC.

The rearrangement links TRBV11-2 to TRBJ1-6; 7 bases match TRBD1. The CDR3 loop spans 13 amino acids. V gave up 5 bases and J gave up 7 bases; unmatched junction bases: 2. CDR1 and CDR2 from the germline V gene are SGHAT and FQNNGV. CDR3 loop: CASSQGQNSPLHF. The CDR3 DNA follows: TGTGCCAGCAGCCAGGGACAGAATTCACCCCTCCACTTT.

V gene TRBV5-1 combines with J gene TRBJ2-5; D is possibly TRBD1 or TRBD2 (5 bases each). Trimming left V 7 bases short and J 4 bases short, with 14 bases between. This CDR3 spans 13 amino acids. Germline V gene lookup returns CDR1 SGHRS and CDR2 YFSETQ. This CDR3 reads CASRQGEGETQYF. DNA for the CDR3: TGCGCCAGCCGTCAGGGAGAGGGAGAGACCCAGTACTTC.

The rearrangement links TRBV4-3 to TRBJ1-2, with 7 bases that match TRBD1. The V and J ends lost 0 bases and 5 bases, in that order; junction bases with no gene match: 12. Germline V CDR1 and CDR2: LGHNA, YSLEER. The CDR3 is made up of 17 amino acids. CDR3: CASSQDIGAGQKYGYTF. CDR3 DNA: TGCGCCAGCAGCCAAGACATTGGTGCGGGACAGAAGTATGGCTACACCTTC.

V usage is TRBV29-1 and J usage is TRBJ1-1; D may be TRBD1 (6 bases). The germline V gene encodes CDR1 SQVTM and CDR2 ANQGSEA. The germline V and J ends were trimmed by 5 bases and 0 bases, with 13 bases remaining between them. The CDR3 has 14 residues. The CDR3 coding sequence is TGCAGCGTTCGGACAGTTCAGATGAACACTGAAGCTTTCTTT. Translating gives CSVRTVQMNTEAFF.

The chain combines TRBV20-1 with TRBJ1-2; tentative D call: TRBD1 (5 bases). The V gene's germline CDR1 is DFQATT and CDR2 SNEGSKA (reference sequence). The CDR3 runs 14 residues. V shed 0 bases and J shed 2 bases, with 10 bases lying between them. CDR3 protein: CSARDNRRNYGYTF. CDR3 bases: TGCAGTGCTAGAGATAACAGGAGAAACTATGGCTACACCTTC.

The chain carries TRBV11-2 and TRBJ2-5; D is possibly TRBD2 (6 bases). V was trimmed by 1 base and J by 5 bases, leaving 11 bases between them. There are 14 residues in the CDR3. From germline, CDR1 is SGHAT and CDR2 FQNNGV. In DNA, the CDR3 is TGTGCCAGCAGCTTAGGGACTATTCCCGAGACCCAGTACTTC. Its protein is CASSLGTIPETQYF.

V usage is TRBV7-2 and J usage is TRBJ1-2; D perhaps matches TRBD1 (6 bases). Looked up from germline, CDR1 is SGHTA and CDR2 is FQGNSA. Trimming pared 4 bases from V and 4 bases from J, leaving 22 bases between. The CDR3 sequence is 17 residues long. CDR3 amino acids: CASSSSQGGGRVYGYTF. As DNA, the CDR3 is TGTGCCAGCAGCTCCTCCCAAGGGGGTGGCCGTGTCTATGGCTACACCTTC.

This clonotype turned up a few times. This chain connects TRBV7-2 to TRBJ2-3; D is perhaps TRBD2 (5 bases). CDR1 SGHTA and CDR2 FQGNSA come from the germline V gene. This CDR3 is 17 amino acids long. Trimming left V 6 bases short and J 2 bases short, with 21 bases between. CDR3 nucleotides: TGTGCCAGCAGTTCCCCCAGGAGGTGGGAGCACACAGATACGCAGTATTTT. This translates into CASSSPRRWEHTDTQYF.

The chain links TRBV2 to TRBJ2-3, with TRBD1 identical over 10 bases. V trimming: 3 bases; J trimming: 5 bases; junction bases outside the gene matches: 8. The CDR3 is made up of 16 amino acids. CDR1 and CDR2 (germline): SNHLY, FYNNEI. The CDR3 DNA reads TGTGCCAGCAGTGACGAGACAGGGGGCGTATTAGATACGCAGTATTTT. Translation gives CASSDETGGVLDTQYF. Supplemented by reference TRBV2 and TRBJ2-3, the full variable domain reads EPEVTQTPSHQVTQMGQEVILRCVPISNHLYFYWYRQILGQKVEFLVSFYNNEISEKSEIFDDQFSVERPDGSNFTLKIRSTKLEDSAMYFCASSDETGGVLDTQYFGPGTRLTVL.

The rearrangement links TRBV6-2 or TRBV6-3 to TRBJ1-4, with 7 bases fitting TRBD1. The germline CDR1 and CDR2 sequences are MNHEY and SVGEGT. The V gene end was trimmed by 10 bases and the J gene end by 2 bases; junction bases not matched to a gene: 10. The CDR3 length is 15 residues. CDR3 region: CATRGRGQTNEKLFF. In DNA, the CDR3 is TGTGCCACCCGTGGTAGGGGGCAGACTAATGAAAAACTGTTTTTT.

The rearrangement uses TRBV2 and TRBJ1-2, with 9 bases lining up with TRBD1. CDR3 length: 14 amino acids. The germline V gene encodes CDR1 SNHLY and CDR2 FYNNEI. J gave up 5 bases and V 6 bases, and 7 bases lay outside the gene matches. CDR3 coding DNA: TGTGCCAGCAGACAACAGGGGGCTTTGTATGGCTACACCTTC. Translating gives CASRQQGALYGYTF.

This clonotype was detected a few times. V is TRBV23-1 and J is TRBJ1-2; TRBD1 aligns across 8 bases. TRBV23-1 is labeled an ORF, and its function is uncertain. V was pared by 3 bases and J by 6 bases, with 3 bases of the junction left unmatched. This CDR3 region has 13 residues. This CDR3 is CASSHRTGNGYTF. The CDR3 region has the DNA TGCGCCAGCAGTCACCGGACAGGGAATGGCTACACCTTC.

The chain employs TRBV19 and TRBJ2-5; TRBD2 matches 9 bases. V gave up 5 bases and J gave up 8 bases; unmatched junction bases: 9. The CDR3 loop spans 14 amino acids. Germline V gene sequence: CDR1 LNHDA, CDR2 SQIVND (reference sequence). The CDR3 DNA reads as TGTGCCAGTAGTCAAGGCGGGGGGGCCGATACCCAGTACTTC. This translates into CASSQGGGADTQYF.

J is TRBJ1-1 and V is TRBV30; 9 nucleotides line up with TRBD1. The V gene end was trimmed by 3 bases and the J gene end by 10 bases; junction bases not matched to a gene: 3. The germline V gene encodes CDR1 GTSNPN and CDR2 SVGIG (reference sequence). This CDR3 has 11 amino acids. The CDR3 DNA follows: TGTGCCTGGAGCGCGGGACAGGGAGCTTTCTTT. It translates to CAWSAGQGAFF.

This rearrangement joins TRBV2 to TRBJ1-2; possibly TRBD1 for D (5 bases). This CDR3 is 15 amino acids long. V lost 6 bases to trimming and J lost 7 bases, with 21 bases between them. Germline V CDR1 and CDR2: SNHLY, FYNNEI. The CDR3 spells CASSVLLGGIGGYTF. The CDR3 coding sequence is TGTGCCAGCAGCGTACTGTTGGGGGGTATAGGTGGCTACACCTTC.

CDR3 DNA sequence: TGTGCCAGCAGTAGAAAACGGGTGAACACTGAAGCTTTCTTT. Residues: CASSRKRVNTEAFF. J is TRBJ1-1 and V is TRBV27; D unclear. Germline-derived CDR1 and CDR2 are MNHEY and SMNVEV (reference sequence). The CDR3 runs to 14 residues. The V end lost 5 bases, the J end lost 0 bases, and 10 bases lay between the germline ends.